The rows below give T cell receptor beta chains drawn from one sample of a study of regulatory T cells in long-lasting Graves disease. MiXCR, run by TCRdb on the multiplex PCR reads, gives a single entry per CDR3 protein. Of around 480,000 distinct CDR3 sequences listed, around 15% are singletons. These same records also appear under a second study, on T cells in Graves' hyperthyroidism and ophthalmopathy.

Material: peripheral blood mononuclear cells (PBMCs), obtained at new diagnosis, from a patient treated with antithyroid drugs. The receptors were gathered from a man aged 35 to 55 with Graves disease. Each CDR3 is given with its conserved first and last residue. The D gene is left open where the match is weak. Expanded clones get a size class; other rows say once, few or many, or leave the size out.

V	J	D	size	CDR3	DNA
TRBV2	TRBJ2-5	.	many	CASSERLGQETQYF	TGTGCCAGCAGTGAAAGGTTGGGCCAAGAGACCCAGTACTTC
TRBV2	TRBJ2-7	.	.	CASRPQTYEQYF	TGTGCCAGCAGGCCACAGACCTACGAGCAGTACTTC
TRBV6-1	TRBJ2-1	TRBD2	.	CASTPGTSGKSSYNEQFF	TGTGCCAGCACTCCAGGGACTAGCGGGAAGAGCTCCTACAATGAGCAGTTCTTC
TRBV12-3/TRBV12-4	TRBJ1-3	.	many	CASKTGNTIYF	TGTGCCAGCAAAACGGGAAACACCATATATTTT
TRBV5-6	TRBJ1-2	.	few	CASSLWVGGYTF	TGTGCCAGCAGCTTGTGGGTGGGTGGCTACACCTTC
TRBV11-2	TRBJ2-3	.	many	CASSANDRARADTQYF	TGTGCCAGCAGCGCGAACGACCGGGCGAGGGCAGATACGCAGTATTTT
TRBV19	TRBJ1-2	.	.	CASTSHKTNYGYTF	TGTGCCAGTACTAGCCACAAAACTAACTATGGCTACACCTTC
TRBV9	TRBJ1-4	TRBD1	.	CASSVRTGHGEKLFF	TGTGCCAGCAGCGTACGGACAGGGCATGGGGAAAAACTGTTTTTT
TRBV29-1	TRBJ2-3	.	.	CSAMGHRTDTQYF	TGCAGTGCAATGGGACACCGCACAGATACGCAGTATTTT
TRBV5-1	TRBJ2-5	.	few	CASTSAETQYF	TGCGCCAGCACTAGCGCCGAGACCCAGTACTTC
TRBV5-1	TRBJ2-1	.	.	CASSLTEETQFF	TGCGCCAGCAGCTTGACTGAAGAGACCCAGTTCTTC
TRBV3-1	TRBJ1-6	.	many	CASSQQDRSPLHF	TGTGCCAGCAGCCAACAGGATCGCTCACCCCTCCACTTT
TRBV5-1	TRBJ2-7	TRBD2	many	CASSSGSANEQYF	TGCGCCAGCAGTAGCGGGAGTGCCAACGAGCAGTACTTC
TRBV4-1	TRBJ2-7	.	few	CASSPGALGSYEQYF	TGCGCCAGCAGCCCCGGGGCCTTGGGCTCCTACGAGCAGTACTTC
TRBV7-8	TRBJ2-5	TRBD1	many	CASSLGGTGQETQYF	TGTGCCAGCAGCTTAGGAGGGACAGGCCAAGAGACCCAGTACTTC
TRBV5-1	TRBJ2-5	.	few	CASSLRGSWGQGQETQYF	TGCGCCAGCAGCTTGAGGGGTTCGTGGGGGCAGGGTCAAGAGACCCAGTACTTC
TRBV2	TRBJ2-1	.	many	CASSDWGPYNEQFF	TGTGCCAGCAGTGATTGGGGCCCTTACAATGAGCAGTTCTTC
TRBV20-1	TRBJ2-5	TRBD2	many	CSARDGGRAQETQYF	TGCAGTGCTAGAGATGGCGGGAGGGCCCAAGAGACCCAGTACTTC
TRBV24-1	TRBJ2-7	.	.	CATSQRGEQYF	TGTGCCACCAGCCAACGGGGCGAGCAGTACTTC
TRBV4-1	TRBJ2-1	TRBD2	once	CASSQTSGGNNEQFF	TGCGCCAGCAGCCAAACTAGCGGGGGGAACAATGAGCAGTTCTTC
TRBV7-9	TRBJ2-3	TRBD1	.	CASSLGQGDLDTQYF	TGTGCCAGCAGCTTAGGACAGGGGGATTTGGATACGCAGTATTTT
TRBV5-6	TRBJ1-5	TRBD1	.	CASSLGRGFNQPQHF	TGTGCCAGCAGCTTGGGCAGGGGGTTCAATCAGCCCCAGCATTTT
TRBV9	TRBJ2-1	.	few	CASSSSPHRGGEQFF	TGTGCCAGCAGCTCAAGCCCGCACAGGGGAGGTGAGCAGTTCTTC
TRBV15	TRBJ2-7	.	few	CATSRGGGLSYEQYF	TGTGCCACCAGCCGGGGCGGGGGCCTCTCCTACGAGCAGTACTTC
TRBV28	TRBJ2-7	TRBD2	many	CASSTMGTSGTYEQYF	TGTGCCAGCAGTACCATGGGGACTAGCGGAACCTACGAGCAGTACTTC
TRBV11-2	TRBJ1-2	.	few	CASSPRPWTTASGYTF	TGTGCCAGCAGCCCTAGGCCCTGGACCACTGCAAGTGGCTACACCTTC
TRBV11-2	TRBJ2-1	.	many	CASSFPGLADYNEQFF	TGTGCCAGCAGCTTCCCCGGGTTAGCGGACTACAATGAGCAGTTCTTC
TRBV20-1	TRBJ2-3	.	many	CSAFTSTSTDTQYF	TGCAGTGCTTTCACTTCCACTAGCACAGATACGCAGTATTTT
TRBV30	TRBJ2-2	.	many	CAWSVRGHGELFF	TGTGCCTGGAGTGTACGGGGTCACGGGGAGCTGTTTTTT
TRBV19	TRBJ2-6	.	.	CASSILGRNTGANVLTF	TGTGCCAGTAGTATATTAGGTCGAAACACTGGGGCCAACGTCCTGACTTTC
TRBV2	TRBJ2-7	TRBD2	many	CASSLAGGSEQYF	TGTGCCAGCAGCTTAGCGGGAGGGAGCGAGCAGTACTTC
TRBV20-1	TRBJ1-1	.	many	CSAGRVGTEAFF	TGCAGTGCTGGACGGGTGGGCACTGAAGCTTTCTTT
TRBV7-9	TRBJ1-1	.	many	CASSLSWLGGSLNTEAFF	TGTGCCAGCAGCTTATCGTGGCTGGGGGGCAGCCTGAACACTGAAGCTTTCTTT
TRBV28	TRBJ2-5	.	many	CASSLLWGSPETQYF	TGTGCCAGCAGTTTATTATGGGGTTCTCCGGAGACCCAGTACTTC
TRBV5-1	TRBJ1-1	.	many	CASSFATGNTEAFF	TGCGCCAGCAGCTTTGCTACAGGGAACACTGAAGCTTTCTTT
TRBV19	TRBJ2-2	.	few	CASSGVGGITGELFF	TGTGCCAGTAGCGGGGTAGGGGGGATCACCGGGGAGCTGTTTTTT
TRBV12-3/TRBV12-4	TRBJ2-2	TRBD1	few	CASSPGQRTGELFF	TGTGCCAGCAGTCCGGGACAGAGGACCGGGGAGCTGTTTTTT
TRBV18	TRBJ1-5	.	.	CAGSQSVGNQPQHF	TGTGCCGGCTCACAGTCAGTTGGCAATCAGCCCCAGCATTTT
TRBV6-2/TRBV6-3	TRBJ2-3	TRBD2	few	CASSPLSGRAADTQYF	TGTGCCAGCAGTCCCCTCTCGGGGAGGGCAGCAGATACGCAGTATTTT
TRBV27	TRBJ2-3	.	many	CASSLHTRDRHTQYF	TGTGCCAGCAGTTTACACACTAGAGATCGTCATACGCAGTATTTT
TRBV20-1	TRBJ2-1	TRBD2	few	CSATSGRVPVEQFF	TGCAGTGCCACTAGCGGGAGGGTCCCTGTTGAGCAGTTCTTC
TRBV7-3	TRBJ2-2	TRBD2	many	CASSLPGGTGELFF	TGTGCCAGCAGCCTCCCCGGGGGGACCGGGGAGCTGTTTTTT
TRBV29-1	TRBJ2-1	.	few	CSVEAQFNEQFF	TGCAGCGTTGAAGCACAGTTCAATGAGCAGTTCTTC
TRBV5-6	TRBJ2-5	TRBD1	many	CASSTDRVQETQYF	TGTGCCAGCAGCACCGACAGGGTTCAGGAGACCCAGTACTTC
TRBV5-1	TRBJ2-2	TRBD2	few	CASSLLAGGHGGELFF	TGCGCCAGCAGCTTGCTAGCGGGAGGGCACGGCGGGGAGCTGTTTTTT
TRBV5-1	TRBJ2-7	TRBD2	many	CASSPGGGYEQYF	TGCGCCAGCAGCCCGGGGGGGGGTTACGAGCAGTACTTC
TRBV20-1	TRBJ2-1	TRBD2	many	CSARDRFIAGIGDEQFF	TGCAGTGCTAGAGACCGCTTCATAGCGGGAATAGGTGATGAGCAGTTCTTC
TRBV12-3/TRBV12-4	TRBJ1-2	TRBD1	many	CASSPGTANYGYTF	TGTGCCAGCAGTCCCGGGACAGCTAACTATGGCTACACCTTC
TRBV27	TRBJ2-7	.	many	CASKPFTQGSYEQYF	TGTGCCAGCAAGCCTTTCACGCAGGGCTCCTACGAGCAGTACTTC
TRBV7-3	TRBJ1-1	.	few	CASSLQGPGTEAFF	TGTGCCAGCAGCTTACAGGGGCCAGGGACTGAAGCTTTCTTT
TRBV7-9	TRBJ2-4	.	many	CASSLVLVSDKNIQYF	TGTGCCAGCAGCTTAGTTCTGGTCTCAGACAAAAACATTCAGTACTTC
TRBV20-1	TRBJ2-5	TRBD2	few	CSAKGGSSGRQTQYF	TGCAGTGCTAAAGGAGGTTCTAGCGGGCGGCAGACCCAGTACTTC
TRBV5-1	TRBJ1-4	TRBD1	few	CASSLWDSGEKLFF	TGCGCCAGCAGCTTGTGGGACAGCGGTGAAAAACTGTTTTTT
TRBV6-2/TRBV6-3	TRBJ2-1	TRBD2	many	CASLGLADNEQFF	TGTGCCAGCCTGGGACTAGCGGACAATGAGCAGTTCTTC
TRBV29-1	TRBJ2-1	.	.	CSVSRQGREEQFF	TGCAGCGTTTCCCGACAGGGCCGGGAGGAGCAGTTCTTC
TRBV5-1	TRBJ2-7	.	few	CASSLAQDSGISYEQYF	TGCGCCAGCAGCTTGGCCCAGGACTCCGGTATTTCCTACGAGCAGTACTTC
TRBV11-2	TRBJ2-7	.	many	CASVRRDNRAYEQYF	TGTGCCAGCGTCAGAAGGGATAATAGGGCCTACGAGCAGTACTTC
TRBV7-2	TRBJ1-6	.	.	CASSFRDGNNSPLHF	TGTGCCAGCAGCTTCCGGGACGGAAATAATTCACCCCTCCACTTT